The clone carrying this T cell receptor (beta chain) was counted between two and nine times. The record originates from a study of T cells in Graves' hyperthyroidism and ophthalmopathy. Template material for amplifying TCR beta CDR3 regions consisted of RNA transcripts. Primed by the HTBI set, a first-round RT-PCR was run on the TCR CDR3. Each CDR3 protein gets one entry after TCRdb re-called the multiplex PCR reads with MiXCR. The table lists around 300,000 distinct CDR3 sequences, roughly 13% of them singletons. CDR1 and CDR2 (germline): SGHNT, YENEEA. This CDR3 comprises 15 residues. V shed 5 bases, J shed 5 bases, and the junction held 10 bases outside the gene matches.

V and J are TRBV11-3 and TRBJ2-7; 9 bases are shared with TRBD1. The sample comprised blood. The clonotype comes from a woman in her forties with Graves' hyperthyroidism. The CDR3: CASSPTTGGWNEQYF. The DNA of the CDR3 is TGTGCCAGCAGCCCAACGACAGGGGGGTGGAACGAGCAGTACTTC.